Listed here are 10 T cell receptor beta chains from one sample, sequenced in a study of CD8 T cells in Susac syndrome. A quantity of about 0.5 to 1 ug RNA underwent reverse transcription using random hexamers. One entry per CDR3 protein results from TCRdb running MiXCR on the immunoSEQ multiplex PCR reads. Of about 52,000 distinct CDR3 sequences listed, around 93% are singletons. Sequences were obtained from CD8+ T cells from PBMCs. The source of these receptors is a human donor with multiple sclerosis.

This chain uses TRBV9 with TRBJ2-4; TRBD1 or TRBD2 may be the D gene (5 bases each). The length of the CDR3 is 17 residues. Germline CDR1 and CDR2: SGDLS and YYNGEE. The V end lost 4 bases, the J end lost 4 bases, and 21 bases lay between the germline ends. The CDR3 region is CASSTHLGPGTKNIQYF. The CDR3 DNA reads as TGTGCCAGCAGCACTCACCTCGGACCCGGGACGAAAAACATTCAGTACTTC.

The CDR3 here is CASRTGLSNQPQHF. DNA of the CDR3: TGTGCCAGCAGGACAGGGTTGAGCAATCAGCCCCAGCATTTT. The rearrangement links TRBV6-2 or TRBV6-3 to TRBJ1-5; 7 bases are a match to TRBD1. Germline loops: CDR1 MNHEY, CDR2 SVGEGT. The CDR3 totals 14 residues. The V and J ends lost 6 bases and 1 base, in that order; junction bases with no gene match: 3.

The chain is built from TRBV27 and TRBJ2-7, with a possible D match to TRBD2 (7 bases). Germline-derived CDR1 and CDR2 are MNHEY and SMNVEV (reference sequence). This CDR3 comprises 18 residues. The V end was cut by 4 bases, the J end by 3 bases, with 25 bases between. The CDR3: CASSWDTNRKGGDYEQYF. CDR3 nucleotide sequence: TGTGCCAGCAGTTGGGATACTAACCGAAAGGGGGGGGACTACGAGCAGTACTTC.

This chain joins TRBV5-1 and TRBJ2-2; maybe TRBD1 (5 bases). CDR1 is SGHRS and CDR2 is YFSETQ in the germline V gene. The V gene lost 2 bases and the J gene lost 6 bases, with 11 bases spanning the gap. CDR3 length: 14 residues. The DNA of the CDR3 is TGCGCCAGCAGCTTCGGCGAGACAGCCGGGGAGCTGTTTTTT. This sequence encodes CASSFGETAGELFF.

The chain carries TRBV2 and TRBJ1-2; D gene unclear. V lost 6 bases, J lost 6 bases, and 17 bases lay in between. The CDR3 runs 14 residues. Germline CDR1 SNHLY, CDR2 FYNNEI. The DNA of the CDR3 is TGTGCCAGCAGCGACCAACCGGCATATGATGGCTACACCTTC. It specifies CASSDQPAYDGYTF.

CDR3 nucleotide sequence: TGTGCCAGCAGCTTGTTGGCTATGGGAGAAAAACTGTTTTTT. Translating it yields CASSLLAMGEKLFF. The rearrangement uses TRBV7-9 and TRBJ1-4, with no clear D. Germline values: CDR1 SEHNR, CDR2 FQNEAQ (reference sequence). The V gene lost 3 bases and the J gene lost 8 bases, with 13 bases spanning the gap. The CDR3 covers 14 residues. The full variable domain, completed using reference TRBV7-9 and TRBJ1-4, is DTGVSQNPRHKITKRGQNVTFRCDPISEHNRLYWYRQTLGQGPEFLTYFQNEAQLEKSRLLSDRFSAERPKGSFSTLEIQRTEQGDSAMYLCASSLLAMGEKLFFGSGTQLSVL.

The DNA of the CDR3 is TGTGCCAGCAGTTACCTTGCGGAAGGGGCCTACAATGAGCAGTTCTTC. It is translated as CASSYLAEGAYNEQFF. V gene TRBV6-2 or TRBV6-3 combines with J gene TRBJ2-1, with D possibly matching TRBD1 (5 bases). This CDR3 region has 16 residues. Trimming removed 2 bases from V and 2 bases from J, with 13 bases in between. Germline CDR1 is MNHEY and CDR2 is SVGEGT.

This chain connects TRBV2 to TRBJ2-5; D perhaps matches TRBD1 (6 bases). Trimming took 8 bases from V and 1 from J, leaving 14 bases between them. CDR1 is SNHLY, CDR2 FYNNEI, per germline. The CDR3 is 14 amino acids. The CDR3 is CASGARDTQETQYF. The CDR3 bases are TGTGCCAGCGGAGCACGGGACACCCAAGAGACCCAGTACTTC.

Regarding this clonotype: The junction does not match germline at one end; this may be a read error. V gene TRBV3-1 combines with J gene TRBJ1-3, with a tentative D call TRBD1 (5 bases). Germline V CDR1 and CDR2: LGHDT, YNNKEL (reference sequence). This CDR3 has 19 amino acids. The CDR3 region is CASTQAPRVRDRSGNTIYF. The DNA for the CDR3 is TGTGCCAGCACCCAAGCTCCCAGGGTTCGGGATCGCTCTGGAAACACCATATATTTT.

The chain combines TRBV6-1 with TRBJ1-2, with 12 bases identical to TRBD1. CDR3 size: 17 residues. Losses at the gene ends were 0 bases for V and 8 bases for J; bases not matched to a gene: 10. The germline CDR1 and CDR2 sequences are MNHNS and SASEGT. The CDR3 region has the DNA TGTGCCAGCAGTGAAGCCTTAGGGGGACAGGGGGCGGGGGGCTACACCTTC. This encodes CASSEALGGQGAGGYTF.